One sample yielded the 14 T cell receptor beta chains listed below, sequenced in a study of T cell responses to AZD1222 COVID-19 vaccine. The protocol was immunoSEQ multiplex PCR, while the TCRdb copy is restricted to in-frame clones and leaves out a portion. The table has 110,000 or so clones, 87% seen once. This sample comprised peripheral blood, obtained on day 0 of AZD1222 vaccination. The receptors shown here come from an adult in good health.

A single count supports this clone. The chain joins TRBV29-1 to TRBJ1-2; D might be TRBD1 (5 bases). This CDR3 contains 13 residues. The V end lost 3 bases, the J end lost 3 bases, and 11 bases lay between the germline ends. CDR1 is SQVTM and CDR2 is ANQGSEA in the germline V gene. This CDR3 reads CSVELAGYYGYTF. In DNA, the CDR3 is TGCAGCGTTGAGCTGGCAGGGTACTATGGCTACACCTTC.

The chain recombines TRBV7-3 with TRBJ2-7; 9 bases align to TRBD1. The CDR3 spans 12 residues. Germline trimming cut 8 bases from V and 6 bases from J; bases unmatched to any gene: 5. Germline loops: CDR1 SGHTA, CDR2 FQGTGA. CDR3 bases: TGTGCCAGCGGGACAGGGAGCGGCGAGCAGTACTTC. Translation gives CASGTGSGEQYF.

The CDR3 nucleotides read TGTGCCAGCAGTTTACAGGAGGCGGTCACCGGGGAGCTGTTTTTT. It specifies CASSLQEAVTGELFF. The chain recombines TRBV28 with TRBJ2-2, with D possibly being TRBD2 (5 bases). CDR1 MDHEN and CDR2 SYDVKM come from the germline V gene. With 2 bases removed from V and 4 bases from J, the gap between germline ends came to 11 bases. The CDR3 is 15 amino acids. The entire variable domain, with the rest obtained from reference TRBV28 and TRBJ2-2, is as follows: DVKVTQSSRYLVKRTGEKVFLECVQDMDHENMFWYRQDPGLGLRLIYFSYDVKMKEKGDIPEGYSVSREKKERFSLILESASTNQTSMYLCASSLQEAVTGELFFGEGSRLTVL.

This sequence joins TRBV7-2 and TRBJ2-7, with TRBD2 as a possible D gene (7 bases). This CDR3 is 15 amino acids long. The V gene's germline CDR1 is SGHTA and CDR2 FQGNSA. With 2 bases removed from V and 10 bases from J, the gap between germline ends came to 21 bases. The CDR3 DNA is TGTGCCAGCAGCTTATCGTCCGAAGGGGGGGCTGGTCAGTACTTC. This encodes CASSLSSEGGAGQYF.

The chain has TRBV7-2 and TRBJ2-7, with no clear D. The length of the CDR3 is 11 residues. Trimming left V 5 bases short and J 2 bases short, with 4 bases between. The germline V gene encodes CDR1 SGHTA and CDR2 FQGNSA. Here the CDR3 DNA reads TGTGCCAGCAGCCCCGCCTACGAGCAGTACTTC. Translating it yields CASSPAYEQYF.

V and J are TRBV18 and TRBJ1-1; a possible D gene is TRBD1 (5 bases). Germline CDR1 reads KGHSH; CDR2 reads LQKENI. V was pared by 2 bases and J by 3 bases, with 10 bases between. There are 14 residues in the CDR3. This chain's CDR3 is CASSPAGGDTEAFF. Here the CDR3 DNA reads TGTGCCAGCTCACCAGCTGGGGGAGACACTGAAGCTTTCTTT.

The chain is built from TRBV28 and TRBJ2-7; D is tentatively TRBD1 or TRBD2 (7 bases each). V lost 2 bases, J lost 5 bases, and 19 bases lay in between. The CDR3 is 16 amino acids. Looked up from germline, CDR1 is MDHEN and CDR2 is SYDVKM. The CDR3 coding sequence is TGTGCCAGCAGTTTAAGGGGGACGACAGGGAGGGACGAGCAGTACTTC. The encoded protein is CASSLRGTTGRDEQYF.

This sequence joins TRBV30 and TRBJ1-1; D is possibly TRBD1 (6 bases). The CDR3 extends over 18 amino acids. V gave up 4 bases and J gave up 3 bases, with 27 bases separating them. Germline CDR1 reads GTSNPN; CDR2 reads SVGIG (reference sequence). CDR3 bases: TGTGCCTGGATTCAAAGGATGGACAGTAAAGATAGGTACACTGAAGCTTTCTTT. Translation gives CAWIQRMDSKDRYTEAFF.

In DNA form, the CDR3 reads TGTGCCAGCAGTTCGACAGCTTCGGGCGATGAGCAGTTCTTC. It translates to CASSSTASGDEQFF. The chain is built from TRBV28 and TRBJ2-1; tentatively, D is TRBD1 (5 bases). This CDR3 region has 14 residues. V lost 4 bases and J 8 bases, leaving 15 bases between the germline ends. Germline V gives CDR1 MDHEN, CDR2 SYDVKM.

This chain uses TRBV21-1 with TRBJ2-3; the table names TRBD2, a call not compared with the DNA. TRBV21-1 is classified as a pseudogene. The CDR3 extends over 14 amino acids. CDR3 protein: CASSKRGFTDTQYF. CDR3 sequence (DNA): TGTGCCAGCAGCAAGCGAGGGTTCACAGATACGCAGTATTTT.

The V and J genes are TRBV7-9 and TRBJ1-1, with D uncertain. The ends were cut back, 5 bases at V and 7 bases at J, with 20 bases in the middle. Germline assignment: CDR1 SEHNR and CDR2 FQNEAQ (reference sequence). CDR3 length: 15 residues. CDR3 nucleotides: TGTGCCAGCAGCCTAGGGCGGCTGGTGGACCTTGAAGCTTTCTTT. Protein sequence: CASSLGRLVDLEAFF. Complete variable domain (other parts from reference TRBV7-9 and TRBJ1-1): DTGVSQNPRHKITKRGQNVTFRCDPISEHNRLYWYRQTLGQGPEFLTYFQNEAQLEKSRLLSDRFSAERPKGSFSTLEIQRTEQGDSAMYLCASSLGRLVDLEAFFGQGTRLTVV.

The V call is TRBV6-5, the J call TRBJ2-7, with 10 bases aligning to TRBD1. With V trimmed by 6 bases and J by 2 bases, 4 bases remained unmatched. Germline CDR1 and CDR2: MNHEY and SVGAGI. This CDR3 has 14 amino acids. CDR3 in amino acids: CASRRGTGAYEQYF. The CDR3 nucleotides are TGTGCCAGCAGACGCGGGACAGGGGCCTACGAGCAGTACTTC.

The rearrangement uses TRBV6-5 and TRBJ1-2; 10 positions agree with TRBD1. The germline CDR1 and CDR2 sequences are MNHEY and SVGAGI. This CDR3 region has 12 residues. V lost 7 bases to trimming and J lost 8 bases; unmatched junction nucleotides: 4. CDR3 loop: CASTRTGGGYTF. For the CDR3, the DNA is TGTGCCAGCACCCGGACAGGGGGAGGCTACACCTTC.

The chain links TRBV7-2 to TRBJ2-1, with 10 bases that match TRBD2. The junction had 11 bases not matched to a gene; V was cut back by 11 bases and J by 7 bases. The CDR3 runs 14 residues. Germline lookup yields CDR1 SGHTA and CDR2 FQGNSA. The CDR3 region has the DNA TGTGCCGGTGCTAGCGGGGGTAGCCAAAATGAGCAGTTCTTC. This encodes CAGASGGSQNEQFF.